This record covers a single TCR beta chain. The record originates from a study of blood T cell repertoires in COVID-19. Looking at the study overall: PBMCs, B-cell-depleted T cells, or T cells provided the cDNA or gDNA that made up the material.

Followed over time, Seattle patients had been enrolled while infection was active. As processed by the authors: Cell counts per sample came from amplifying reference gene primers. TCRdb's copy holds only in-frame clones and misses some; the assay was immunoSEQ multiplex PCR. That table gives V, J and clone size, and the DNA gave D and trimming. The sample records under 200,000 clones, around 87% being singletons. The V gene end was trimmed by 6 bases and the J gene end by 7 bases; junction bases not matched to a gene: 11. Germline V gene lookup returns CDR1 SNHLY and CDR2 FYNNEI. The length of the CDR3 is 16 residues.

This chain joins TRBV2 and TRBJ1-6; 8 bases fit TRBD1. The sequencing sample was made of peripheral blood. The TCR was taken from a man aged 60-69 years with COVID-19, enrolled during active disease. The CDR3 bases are TGTGCCAGCAGCCAATCAGCAGGGGGCTTCAATTCACCCCTCCACTTT. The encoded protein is CASSQSAGGFNSPLHF.